These 16 T cell receptor beta chains share one sample of origin, sequenced in a study of blood T cell repertoires in COVID-19. Sequencing was performed with immunoSEQ multiplex PCR; in TCRdb, only in-frame clones are kept and a portion is missing. The table includes about 160,000 clones, about nine tenths detected once. Sequencing was done on a sample of peripheral blood. These receptors were collected from a man aged 18 to 29 with acute or convalescent COVID-19.

The chain combines TRBV25-1 with TRBJ1-4; 8 bases are shared with TRBD1. Germline CDR1 and CDR2: MGHDK and SYGVNS. The CDR3 runs 17 residues. V was clipped by 3 bases and J by 7 bases; unmatched bases: 13. This chain's CDR3 is CASSDPSPTGEGEKLFF. The DNA for the CDR3 is TGTGCCAGCAGTGACCCAAGTCCGACAGGGGAAGGTGAAAAACTGTTTTTT.

J is TRBJ2-7 and V is TRBV19, with 8 bases aligning to TRBD1. The V gene end was trimmed by 4 bases and the J gene end by 1 base; junction bases not matched to a gene: 9. The CDR3 has 16 amino acids. In germline, CDR1 is LNHDA, CDR2 SQIVND (reference sequence). The CDR3 DNA follows: TGTGCCAGTAGTACTCGGACAGGGTGGGGTTCCTACGAGCAGTACTTC. Translated: CASSTRTGWGSYEQYF.

This sequence joins TRBV7-6 and TRBJ2-3; possible D gene TRBD1, 5 bases. V gave up 1 base and J gave up 8 bases, with 16 bases separating them. The CDR3 is 15 amino acids. CDR1 is SGHVS, CDR2 FNYEAQ, per germline. CDR3 loop: CASSLVSGFDSTQYF. CDR3 DNA: TGTGCCAGCAGCTTAGTAAGTGGATTTGACAGTACGCAGTATTTT.

This CDR3 is CASSLVAGNYGYTF. In nucleotides, the CDR3 is TGTGCCAGCAGCTTAGTGGCAGGGAACTATGGCTACACCTTC. The V call is TRBV11-2, the J call TRBJ1-2, with D maybe TRBD1 (5 bases). Germline assignment: CDR1 SGHAT and CDR2 FQNNGV. The CDR3 loop spans 14 amino acids. With 1 base removed from V and 2 bases from J, the gap between germline ends came to 8 bases.

The V call is TRBV18, the J call TRBJ1-2; possibly TRBD1 for D (6 bases). Germline V CDR1 and CDR2: KGHSH, LQKENI. The V gene lost 3 bases and the J gene lost 2 bases, with 10 bases spanning the gap. The CDR3 has 14 residues. The CDR3, as DNA: TGTGCCAGCTCACCCGCGAGGGGGAACTATGGCTACACCTTC. Its protein product is CASSPARGNYGYTF.

This clone is a singleton in its sample. This sequence joins TRBV5-6 and TRBJ1-2, with 8 bases aligning to TRBD1. Germline trimming cut 1 base from V and 7 bases from J; bases unmatched to any gene: 6. The germline CDR1 and CDR2 sequences are SGHDT and YYEEEE. This CDR3 contains 14 residues. The CDR3 nucleotides read TGTGCCAGCAGCTTGTGGACAGGGTCCTTTGGCTACACCTTC. Translation: CASSLWTGSFGYTF. The full variable domain, its missing parts supplied by reference TRBV5-6 and TRBJ1-2, is DAGVTQSPTHLIKTRGQQVTLRCSPKSGHDTVSWYQQALGQGPQFIFQYYEEEERQRGNFPDRFSGHQFPNYSSELNVNALLLGDSALYLCASSLWTGSFGYTFGSGTRLTVV.

The chain couples TRBV6-4 to TRBJ2-3, with 8 bases lining up with TRBD1. V lost 6 bases and J lost 0; bases outside the gene matches: 8. Per germline, CDR1 MRHNA and CDR2 SNTAGT. The CDR3 extends over 16 amino acids. The CDR3 sequence: CASSLTGDTSTDTQYF. CDR3 sequence (DNA): TGTGCCAGCAGCCTGACAGGGGACACCAGCACAGATACGCAGTATTTT.

V and J are TRBV11-2 and TRBJ1-3, with D possibly being TRBD1 (6 bases). This CDR3 has 15 amino acids. Germline V gene lookup returns CDR1 SGHAT and CDR2 FQNNGV. V was shortened by 4 bases and J by 4 bases, with 14 bases between the two germline ends. This CDR3 reads CASSSEWGGGNTIYF. The DNA for the CDR3 is TGTGCCAGCAGCTCGGAATGGGGGGGCGGAAACACCATATATTTT.

This clone was counted only a few times. This chain links TRBV20-1 with TRBJ1-6; no clear D gene. The CDR3 is made up of 11 amino acids. CDR1 and CDR2 from the germline V gene are DFQATT and SNEGSKA (reference sequence). V was pared by 6 bases and J by 9 bases, with 9 bases between. DNA of the CDR3: TGCAGTGCAGCTGGCGGTTCACCCCTCCACTTT. Protein product: CSAAGGSPLHF.

Note on this clone: This sample also contains other DNA sequences that code for the same CDR3. The chain recombines TRBV5-1 with TRBJ2-7; a weak D match, TRBD1 (6 bases). The CDR3 runs to 13 residues. V dropped 1 base and J dropped 3 bases, with 8 bases sitting between them. The germline V gene has CDR1 SGHRS and CDR2 YFSETQ. This CDR3 is CASSLPTGYEQYF. In nucleotides, the CDR3 is TGCGCCAGCAGCTTGCCGACAGGCTACGAGCAGTACTTC.

The rearrangement joins TRBV9 to TRBJ2-1; 12 bases map to TRBD2. The germline V gene has CDR1 SGDLS and CDR2 YYNGEE. The CDR3 has 15 amino acids. Trimming took 0 bases from V and 7 from J; bases not matched to a gene: 2. The DNA for the CDR3 is TGTGCCAGCAGCGTAGGGACTAGCGGGGCTAATGAGCAGTTCTTC. The encoded protein is CASSVGTSGANEQFF.

The rearrangement uses TRBV6-5 and TRBJ1-1; perhaps TRBD1 as D (5 bases). CDR1 and CDR2 from the germline V gene are MNHEY and SVGAGI. The CDR3 spans 14 residues. Deletions cut 0 bases from V and 5 bases from J, with 10 bases between. The CDR3, as DNA: TGTGCCAGCAGTTACTCGGGGGGGAGGACTGAAGCTTTCTTT. Translation: CASSYSGGRTEAFF.

V usage is TRBV6-5 and J usage is TRBJ2-2; 9 nucleotides align to TRBD2. This CDR3 is built from 15 residues. V trimming: 4 bases; J trimming: 4 bases; junction bases outside the gene matches: 4. Germline V gene sequence: CDR1 MNHEY, CDR2 SVGAGI. In nucleotides, the CDR3 is TGTGCCAGCAGTTTAGCGGGAGACACCACCGGGGAGCTGTTTTTT. Protein: CASSLAGDTTGELFF.

The chain couples TRBV5-1 to TRBJ1-3; D might be TRBD1 (6 bases). The V gene's germline CDR1 is SGHRS and CDR2 YFSETQ. Trimming pared 5 bases from V and 0 bases from J, leaving 12 bases between. This CDR3 has 15 amino acids. The CDR3 loop reads CASRSTGTSGNTIYF. The CDR3 coding sequence is TGCGCCAGCAGGTCCACAGGGACCTCTGGAAACACCATATATTTT.

This sequence joins TRBV11-2 and TRBJ1-6, with TRBD1 matching over 9 bases. The length of the CDR3 is 16 residues. J gave up 6 bases and V 4 bases, and 7 bases lay outside the gene matches. The germline gives CDR1 SGHAT, CDR2 FQNNGV. CDR3 in amino acids: CASSSPRTGANSPLHF. CDR3 bases: TGTGCCAGCAGCTCACCCAGGACAGGGGCTAATTCACCCCTCCACTTT.

To note about this clone: This CDR3 is also generated by other DNA sequences in the sample. The gene calls are TRBV5-1 and TRBJ1-1; possibly TRBD1 for D (5 bases). Trimming removed 0 bases at V and 3 bases at J, with 9 bases between. This CDR3 has 14 amino acids. CDR1 is SGHRS, CDR2 YFSETQ, per germline. The CDR3 loop is CASSLAAGDTEAFF. The CDR3 bases are TGCGCCAGCAGCTTGGCCGCGGGGGACACTGAAGCTTTCTTT.